These 26 T cell receptor beta chains originate from one sample sequenced in a study of blood T cells in healthy people across ages. Together with a sample-barcoded 5' primer, a J-beta primer mix was included in a second PCR lasting about 7 to 11 cycles. TCRdb re-analysed the 5' RACE reads in MiXCR, keeping a single row per CDR3 protein. The data contain 1.5 million to 2 million distinct CDR3 sequences, roughly 49% of them singletons. Sequenced sample: blood. The source of these receptors is a middle-aged woman in good health.

This clonotype showed up just a few times. The V call is TRBV20-1, the J call TRBJ2-3, with D possibly matching TRBD1 (5 bases). V lost 4 bases, J lost 3 bases, and 17 bases lay in between. The CDR3 extends over 15 amino acids. Germline CDR1 DFQATT, CDR2 SNEGSKA (reference sequence). CDR3 loop: CSANLFQGLTDTQYF. The DNA for the CDR3 is TGCAGTGCTAACCTCTTTCAGGGCCTGACAGATACGCAGTATTTT.

The chain is built from TRBV10-3 and TRBJ2-5; TRBD1 might be the D (5 bases). TRBJ2-7 explains the end of the DNA better; the J call may be wrong. Germline CDR1 ENHRY, CDR2 SYGVKD. CDR3 size: 18 residues. The DNA for the CDR3 is TGTGCCATCAGTGGGGGAAGGGGTTCGGCGTCAGTGTTCTACGAGCAGTACTTC. Translating gives CAISGGRGSASVFYEQYF.

This clonotype was found once. The chain has TRBV5-6 and TRBJ2-4; TRBD1 matches 9 bases. The CDR3 runs 14 residues. V shed 0 bases and J 9 bases; nucleotides not matched to a gene: 4. Germline CDR1 reads SGHDT; CDR2 reads YYEEEE. The CDR3 region is CASSLAGTGSIQYF. CDR3 coding DNA: TGTGCCAGCAGCTTGGCCGGGACAGGGAGCATTCAGTACTTC.

This chain links TRBV28 with TRBJ1-2; D not resolved. V was shortened by 3 bases and J by 1 base, with 15 bases between the two germline ends. The CDR3 length is 16 residues. From germline, CDR1 is MDHEN and CDR2 SYDVKM. The CDR3 here is CASSFPESTLNYGYTF. The CDR3 coding sequence is TGTGCCAGCAGTTTCCCCGAAAGTACTCTTAACTATGGCTACACCTTC.

The table lists this clonotype with a few counts. The germline gene is not matched at one end of the junction; a read error may be the cause. This sequence joins TRBV6-2 or TRBV6-3 and TRBJ2-7; D is ambiguous. The CDR3 loop spans 13 amino acids. Germline CDR1 reads MNHEY; CDR2 reads SVGEGT. The CDR3 nucleotides read TGCGCCAGCAGTCTCGACGAGATCAATGAGCAGTACTTC. It translates to CASSLDEINEQYF.

This clonotype has a count of ten or more. The chain links TRBV4-3 to TRBJ2-3; the D gene is possibly TRBD1 (6 bases). V was pared by 3 bases and J by 1 base, with 14 bases between. Germline CDR1 reads LGHNA; CDR2 reads YSLEER. The CDR3 has 16 residues. The CDR3: CASSHGSDSRTDTQYF. The CDR3 coding sequence is TGCGCCAGCAGCCATGGCTCGGACAGTCGCACAGATACGCAGTATTTT.

CDR3 protein: CASSLALSGSYEQYF. In nucleotides, the CDR3 is TGTGCCAGCAGCTTAGCGCTAAGCGGCTCCTACGAGCAGTACTTC. The chain joins TRBV7-9 to TRBJ2-7; D possibly corresponds to TRBD2 (5 bases). Between the trimmed V and J ends, which lost 0 bases and 0 bases, there was a span of 9 bases. The CDR3 runs 15 residues. CDR1 and CDR2 (germline): SEHNR, FQNEAQ (reference sequence).

V and J are TRBV10-3 and TRBJ1-4; D is ambiguous. Germline V gene lookup returns CDR1 ENHRY and CDR2 SYGVKD. The CDR3 has 14 residues. V lost 0 bases, J lost 4 bases, and 6 bases lay in between. The CDR3 sequence: CAISESGLNEKLFF. CDR3 in DNA: TGTGCCATCAGTGAGTCTGGTCTTAATGAAAAACTGTTTTTT.

The V gene is TRBV7-2, the J gene TRBJ2-5, with D possibly matching TRBD2 (5 bases). V was cut by 1 base and J by 5 bases, with 17 bases left in between. Germline V gene lookup returns CDR1 SGHTA and CDR2 FQGNSA. The CDR3 is made up of 16 amino acids. The CDR3 DNA is TGTGCCAGCAGCTTAGGAGGGCTAGGGCAAGGGGAGACCCAGTACTTC. Protein product: CASSLGGLGQGETQYF. Filled out from reference TRBV7-2 and TRBJ2-5, the complete variable domain reads GAGVSQSPSNKVTEKGKDVELRCDPISGHTALYWYRQSLGQGLEFLIYFQGNSAPDKSGLPSDRFSAERTGGSVSTLTIQRTQQEDSAVYLCASSLGGLGQGETQYFGPGTRLLVL.

The chain joins TRBV29-1 to TRBJ2-7; the D is unclear. V was cut by 6 bases and J by 6 bases, with 12 bases left in between. CDR1 and CDR2 (germline): SQVTM, ANQGSEA. The CDR3 runs to 11 residues. The CDR3 DNA sequence: TGCAGCGTAGAGAGCGTCCCCGAGCAGTACTTC. Protein sequence: CSVESVPEQYF.

The V and J genes are TRBV10-3 and TRBJ2-3; possibly TRBD1 or TRBD2 for D (6 bases each). CDR3 length equals 14 residues. CDR1 and CDR2 (germline): ENHRY, SYGVKD. Between the trimmed V and J ends, which lost 10 bases and 1 base, there was a span of 15 bases. The CDR3 DNA is TGTGCCACCTCAATGGGGGGCGGCACAGATACGCAGTATTTT. Protein product: CATSMGGGTDTQYF.

The gene calls are TRBV5-1 and TRBJ2-7, with D possibly being TRBD2 (6 bases). Germline loops: CDR1 SGHRS, CDR2 YFSETQ. The CDR3 sequence is 17 residues long. The germline V and J ends were trimmed by 2 bases and 1 base, with 19 bases remaining between them. CDR3 bases: TGCGCCAGCAGCTTTGGAGCGGCGGGGCGCATGTCCTACGAGCAGTACTTC. Amino acid sequence: CASSFGAAGRMSYEQYF.

About this clonotype itself: Possible read error: a much larger clone is one base away. V usage is TRBV27 and J usage is TRBJ2-7; 7 bases fit TRBD2. This CDR3 comprises 12 residues. CDR1 is MNHEY and CDR2 is SMNVEV in the germline V gene (reference sequence). The trim removed 3 bases at V and 6 bases at J, leaving 2 bases unmatched. The DNA for the CDR3 is TGTGCCAGCAGTTTTGGGGGGGTCGAGCAGTACTTC. Protein: CASSFGGVEQYF.

This clonotype was picked up a small number of times. The chain uses TRBV20-1 and TRBJ2-1; D gene unclear. The V gene lost 8 bases and the J gene lost 7 bases, with 15 bases spanning the gap. Germline loops: CDR1 DFQATT, CDR2 SNEGSKA (reference sequence). The CDR3 has 12 residues. CDR3 region: CSPYTFGNEQFF. The CDR3 nucleotides are TGCAGTCCCTACACTTTCGGTAATGAGCAGTTCTTC.

The DNA of the CDR3 is TGCGCCAGCAGCCAAGATGTAAGGTCGGTCGATGAGCAGTTCTTC. Encoded protein: CASSQDVRSVDEQFF. The J gene is TRBJ2-1, the V gene TRBV4-3; D is unclear. Trimming took 0 bases from V and 8 from J, leaving 14 bases between them. This CDR3 contains 15 residues. Germline V CDR1 and CDR2: LGHNA, YSLEER.

This chain uses TRBV5-1 with TRBJ2-5; 10 positions match TRBD2. The DNA end is more similar to TRBJ2-7, so the J call may be wrong. This CDR3 comprises 15 residues. In germline, CDR1 is SGHRS, CDR2 YFSETQ. This chain's CDR3 is CASSLGTSVLYEQYF. CDR3 nucleotides: TGCGCCAGCAGCCTAGGGACTAGCGTTCTCTACGAGCAGTACTTC.

This clonotype was counted only a few times. The V and J genes are TRBV6-1 and TRBJ2-7; maybe TRBD2 (5 bases). TRBJ2-5 explains the end of the DNA better; the J call may be wrong. The CDR3 has 16 amino acids. Germline lookup yields CDR1 MNHNS and CDR2 SASEGT. CDR3: CASSTLPAGNHRTQYF. The DNA for the CDR3 is TGTGCCAGCAGCACTCTCCCCGCCGGGAACCACCGGACCCAGTACTTC.

The genes are TRBV7-8 and TRBJ2-1, with TRBD1 identical over 9 bases. CDR1 is SGHVS and CDR2 is FQNEAQ in the germline V gene. Losses at the gene ends were 1 base for V and 8 bases for J; bases not matched to a gene: 6. The CDR3 contains 15 residues. Written as DNA, the CDR3 is TGTGCCAGCAGCTTAGTTGGACAGGGGAATGATGAGCAGTTCTTC. This encodes CASSLVGQGNDEQFF.

This clonotype was seen only a few times. V gene TRBV29-1 combines with J gene TRBJ2-3; D might be TRBD1 or TRBD2, each matching 5 bases. Trimming left V 6 bases short and J 0 bases short, with 13 bases between. Germline values: CDR1 SQVTM, CDR2 ANQGSEA. This CDR3 spans 14 amino acids. CDR3 in DNA: TGCAGCGTCCGAGGGGAAACTAGCACAGATACGCAGTATTTT. It encodes CSVRGETSTDTQYF.

The CDR3 loop reads CASSRARGGLNEQFF. The DNA of the CDR3 is TGTGCCAGCTCTCGCGCGCGGGGGGGCCTCAATGAGCAGTTCTTC. The gene calls are TRBV18 and TRBJ2-1; 9 bases are a match to TRBD2. Germline V gives CDR1 KGHSH, CDR2 LQKENI. The CDR3 extends over 15 amino acids. V shed 6 bases and J 6 bases; nucleotides not matched to a gene: 9.

This chain links TRBV7-9 with TRBJ1-2; a weak D match, TRBD1 (5 bases). Germline V CDR1 and CDR2: SEHNR, FQNEAQ (reference sequence). The germline V and J ends were trimmed by 5 bases and 1 base, with 14 bases remaining between them. The length of the CDR3 is 15 residues. CDR3 coding DNA: TGTGCCAGCAGCCCAGGGACGGCGTATAACTATGGCTACACCTTC. Protein sequence: CASSPGTAYNYGYTF.

This clonotype came up a few times. V is TRBV5-5 and J is TRBJ2-2, with 12 nucleotides matching TRBD2. The CDR3 has 17 amino acids. Germline-derived CDR1 and CDR2 are SGHKS and YYEKEE (reference sequence). V dropped 2 bases and J dropped 2; count of bases not matched to a gene: 4. In DNA, the CDR3 is TGTGCCAGCAGCTTCCTAGCGGGGGGGCTTAACACCGGGGAGCTGTTTTTT. It is translated as CASSFLAGGLNTGELFF.

V usage is TRBV20-1 and J usage is TRBJ1-2; a weak D match, TRBD1 (6 bases). Per germline, CDR1 DFQATT and CDR2 SNEGSKA (reference sequence). The V and J ends lost 0 bases and 4 bases respectively, with 18 bases between them. This CDR3 is 16 amino acids long. The DNA for the CDR3 is TGCAGTGCTAGAGATCCACCCGGGGGGGCAGGCTATGGCTACACCTTC. It yields the protein CSARDPPGGAGYGYTF.

The chain recombines TRBV7-2 with TRBJ2-3, with D possibly TRBD2 on 6 matching bases. The V end was cut by 2 bases, the J end by 6 bases, with 12 bases between. The germline gives CDR1 SGHTA, CDR2 FQGNSA. The length of the CDR3 is 14 residues. CDR3: CASSLQGLPDTQYF. CDR3 coding DNA: TGTGCCAGCAGCTTACAGGGACTTCCTGATACGCAGTATTTT.

The genes are TRBV6-5 and TRBJ1-2, with D tentatively TRBD1 (5 bases). Between the trimmed V and J ends, which lost 3 bases and 2 bases, there was a span of 13 bases. Germline assignment: CDR1 MNHEY and CDR2 SVGAGI. This CDR3 spans 15 amino acids. The CDR3 region has the DNA TGTGCCAGCAGTTATTGGGACTCTAGAAACTATGGCTACACCTTC. It is translated as CASSYWDSRNYGYTF.

This clonotype was observed a few times. The chain has TRBV28 and TRBJ2-1, with D unclear. Trimming removed 8 bases from V and 15 bases from J, with 20 bases in between. Per germline, CDR1 MDHEN and CDR2 SYDVKM. The CDR3 has 12 residues. CDR3 sequence (DNA): TGTGCCAGCCTGGGCCTTTTGACACTACTGTTCTTC. Its protein product is CASLGLLTLLFF.